A selection of T cell receptor beta chains follows, all from one sample in a study of blood T cell repertoires in COVID-19. Clones were read by immunoSEQ multiplex PCR, and TCRdb kept only the in-frame ones, dropping some. The sample includes around 270,000 clones, about 89% of them seen just once. The sequencing input was peripheral blood. The receptors here all came from a middle-aged man with acute or convalescent COVID-19. Both conserved end residues are part of each CDR3. The order of the fields is V gene, CDR3 protein.

>TRBV6-5
CASSYSGQGAAGYTF
>TRBV7-8
CASSPLTRGYTF
>TRBV2
CASSGGTGGNQPQHF
>TRBV7-2
CASSLFLAGGPHTDTQYF
>TRBV28
CASTSKTGQSYNEQFF
>TRBV28
CASIQEGARGYTF
>TRBV6-5
CASRGQGLGTEAFF
>TRBV5-1
CASSAGTYEQYF
>TRBV5-1
CASSLGQGANTEAFF
>TRBV5-1
CASSSRDTDYGYTF
>TRBV4-2
CASSVAGGYTF
>TRBV15
CATSRGNSFSGNTIYF
>TRBV18
CASSPGQGSNYGYTF
>TRBV5-6
CASSFRQGAGANEKLFF
>TRBV6-1
CASSVPGLPTGNQPQHF
>TRBV24-1
CATSGLRDSDNEQFF
>TRBV11-2
CASSQRAGSSYEQYF
>TRBV19
CASSEGQEPYNEQFF
>TRBV4-1
CASSQEPGQLSGANVLTF
>TRBV2
CASVGASSYNEQFF
>TRBV18
CASSPDRGNTEAFF
>TRBV2
CASSMDRGRDGYTF
>TRBV5-1
CASSSKAGETQYF
>TRBV5-1
CASSLDRVGNTGELFF
>TRBV19
CASEITGGVGYTF
>TRBV30
CAWSVLTGELFF
>TRBV4-2
CASSQVRQGTGELFF
>TRBV9
CASSPGLAGVSDTQYF
>TRBV19
CASSISDQGNFYEQYF
>TRBV12-5
CASGLVSFGNTEAFF
>TRBV19
CASSSGGNNEKLFF
>TRBV10-1
CASSSDRGEDYGYTF
>TRBV5-4
CASSRRETFNTEAFF
>TRBV25-1
CASRSGGRSTEAFF